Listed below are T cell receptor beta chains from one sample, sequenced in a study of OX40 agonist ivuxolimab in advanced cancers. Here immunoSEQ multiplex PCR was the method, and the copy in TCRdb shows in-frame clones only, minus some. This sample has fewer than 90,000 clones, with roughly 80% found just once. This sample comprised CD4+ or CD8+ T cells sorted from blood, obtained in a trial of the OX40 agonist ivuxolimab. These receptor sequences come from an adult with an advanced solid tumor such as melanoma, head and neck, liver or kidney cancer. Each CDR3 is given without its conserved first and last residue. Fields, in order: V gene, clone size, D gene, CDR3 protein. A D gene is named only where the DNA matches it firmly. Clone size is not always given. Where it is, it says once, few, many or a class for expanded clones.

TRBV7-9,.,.,ASSLALTGKDEKLF
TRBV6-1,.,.,ASSENSPAGFVNYGYT
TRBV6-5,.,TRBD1,ATTLDRVDYQPQH
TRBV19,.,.,ASSNPAGFFSYEQY
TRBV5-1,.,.,ASSLSSAGNEKLF
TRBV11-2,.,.,ASSPTGGPNEKLF
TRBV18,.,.,ASSPRDEKLF
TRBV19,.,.,ATGSEDLNTEAF
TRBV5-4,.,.,ASSLTSLETQY
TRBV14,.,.,ASSQGGPYGHTIY
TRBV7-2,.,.,ASSLNPSGGSGYT
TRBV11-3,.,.,ASSLAGARTDTQY
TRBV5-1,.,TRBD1,ASSPWTGVEGEAF
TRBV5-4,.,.,AITGRELYGYT
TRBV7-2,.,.,ASSPEARVGTGELF
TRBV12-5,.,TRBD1,ASARTGGPTGELF
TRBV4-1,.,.,ASSQDNRGGAPLH
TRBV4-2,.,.,ASSLDSLLNTEAF
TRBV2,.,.,ASSNSAPETQY
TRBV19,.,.,ASRGGRNQPQH
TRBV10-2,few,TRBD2,ASSDAGLAGGRDTGELF
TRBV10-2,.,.,ASSESFGETQY
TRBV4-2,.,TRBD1,ASSQDPVDRGYGYT
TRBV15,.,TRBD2,ATSRDPGGTTDTQY
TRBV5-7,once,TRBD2,ASTKLWGGRASYEQY
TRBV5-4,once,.,ASSLRGLVGTDTQY
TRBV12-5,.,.,ASGLEQKGYT
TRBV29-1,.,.,SVGGLTSGLSYEQY
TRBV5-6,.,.,ASSLSGVVGYT
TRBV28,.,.,ASSWGQGEQY
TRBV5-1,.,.,ASSLGDIPYNSPLH
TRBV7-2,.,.,ASSFGADSYNEQF
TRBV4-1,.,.,ASSPLQGGLTEAF
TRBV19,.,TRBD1,ASSIKAGTANSGNTIY
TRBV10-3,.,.,AISAKGSVPNTEAF
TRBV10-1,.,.,ASSDAHYNEQF
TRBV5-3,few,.,ARSLEQFNSPLH
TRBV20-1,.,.,SASSADTQY
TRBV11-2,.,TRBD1,ASSLLQGLGEDGYT
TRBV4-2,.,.,ASSQRENEKLF
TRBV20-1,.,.,SASVRAEAF
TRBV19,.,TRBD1,ASSIGGGVSNEKLF
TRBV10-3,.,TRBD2,AIKVGGGTDTQY
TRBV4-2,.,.,ASSQDPEPYGSYEQY
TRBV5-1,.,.,ASAQANEQF